The TCR beta chain described here comes from a study of CD8+ T cells in alopecia areata. Losses at the gene ends were 5 bases for V and 7 bases for J; bases not matched to a gene: 6. This CDR3 is built from 13 residues. Germline V lookup: CDR1 LNHNV, CDR2 YYDKDF (reference sequence). The sample holds a few counts of this clone. RNA was isolated and reverse transcribed to cDNA, the sequencing template. Sequencing used immunoSEQ multiplex PCR; TCRdb keeps in-frame clones, though not all of them. This table has about 200,000 clones, around three fifths appearing once. Sample treatment: oral pan-JAK inhibitor, 5-10 mg twice daily.

The receptor was derived from a human donor with alopecia areata. The chain carries TRBV15 and TRBJ2-7; 9 bases fit TRBD1. Here the sequenced sample was CD4+ T cells sorted from blood, taken at week 4, from a patient treated with tofacitinib. For the CDR3, the DNA is TGTGCCACCAGCCAAGGACAGGGGCTTGAGCAGTACTTC. The encoded protein is CATSQGQGLEQYF.